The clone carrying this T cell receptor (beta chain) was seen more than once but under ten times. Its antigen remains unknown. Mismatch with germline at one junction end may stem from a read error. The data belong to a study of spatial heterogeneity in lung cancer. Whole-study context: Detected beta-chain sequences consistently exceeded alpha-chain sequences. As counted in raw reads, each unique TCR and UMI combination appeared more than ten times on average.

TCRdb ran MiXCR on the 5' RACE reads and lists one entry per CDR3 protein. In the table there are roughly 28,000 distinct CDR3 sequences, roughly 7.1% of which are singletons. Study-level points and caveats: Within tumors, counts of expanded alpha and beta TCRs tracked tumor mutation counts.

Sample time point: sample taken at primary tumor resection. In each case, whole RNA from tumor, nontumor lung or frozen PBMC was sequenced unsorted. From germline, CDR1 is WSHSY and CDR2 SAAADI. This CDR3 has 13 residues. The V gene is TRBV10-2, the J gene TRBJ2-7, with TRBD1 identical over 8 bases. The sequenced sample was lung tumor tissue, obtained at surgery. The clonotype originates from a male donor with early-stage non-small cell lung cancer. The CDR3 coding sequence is TGCGCCAGCGGTGACCGGGACAGGAAGGAGCAGTACTTC. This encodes CASGDRDRKEQYF.